This T cell receptor (beta chain) was identified in a study of CD8+CD57+ T cells in acquired aplastic anemia (dated by TCRdb to about 2018). Regarding the research as a whole: On average, sorted CD4+ and CD8+ cells yielded 3.2 ug of extracted DNA, with a range of about 0.18 to 27.4 ug. A CD8+CD57+ expansion meant a frequency higher than the mean frequency seen in healthy subjects. Results the study describes overall, beyond this receptor: Although roughly 29 CD8+ CDR3 sequences were shared by patients and controls, these sequences appeared highly expressed in patients and within the immunodominant clones of patients. Between patients and healthy controls, no significant difference in CD8+ Simpson's diversity was found (P=0.060).

Genomic DNA was used as template for profiling of TCR beta VDJ combinations and CDR3 sequences. TCR repertoire sequencing was run on an Illumina HiSeq 2000. As for the authors' bioinformatics: Repertoires were assessed using TRBV/TRBJ rearrangement plots, CDR3 size and DJ length profiles, and Simpson's diversity index. Whichever DNA sequence was most abundant in the deep sequencing data was defined as the immunodominant clone. CDR3 amino acid sequences were checked for sharing between subjects and were compared against published repertoires and the VDJdb database. The raw public reads went through TCRdb reprocessing: fastp at Q25, MiXCR clone calling, in-frame beta chains kept. Rows merge per CDR3 protein into single entries with the most common DNA and genes. The V and J calls shown here were made by TCRdb, not taken from the authors' results. This sample lists some 200,000 distinct CDR3 sequences; less than 60% were detected once. The ten biggest clones cover 8.5% to 10% of the sample.

This clonotype was found many times. There is no known antigen for this receptor. Base-call qualities are not available, and no considerably larger clone is one nucleotide away. Expansion of CD8+CD57+ cells had been shown by flow cytometry in the patients chosen for sequencing. Every patient had a diagnosis of severe acquired aplastic anemia based on International Study of Aplastic Anemia and Agranulocytosis and Camitta criteria. At the time blood was sampled, none of the patients had received any therapy. In the study, sorted CD4+ and CD8+ blood T cells from patients with severe aplastic anemia and from healthy subjects underwent deep sequencing of TCR repertoires. Patients were enrolled in the USA under clinicaltrials.gov protocols 00001620, 01623167, 00001397, 00071045, 00081523 and 00961064. Ficoll-Paque density gradient centrifugation was used to isolate peripheral blood mononuclear cells. Before DNA extraction, CD4+ and CD8+ T cells were sorted with FACS or magnetic beads.

From the cysteine up to the phenylalanine, the CDR3 has a length of 14 residues. The CDR3 DNA has 42 bases and is translated from base 1. For CDR1 and CDR2, the germline V gene (reference sequence) lists MNHNY and SVGAGI. V is trimmed back by 2 bases and J by 4 bases, and the junction contains 2 bases that no gene match accounts for. Input material: sorted CD4+, CD8+, or CD8+CD57+ T cells (not recorded which) from PBMCs. The chain is assembled from TRBV6-6 and TRBJ1-1, and TRBD1 matches 9 of the central bases. This clonotype originated in a human donor with aplastic anemia. The CDR3 loop reads CASSYGQGITEAFF. The DNA sequence follows: TGTGCCAGCAGTTACGGACAGGGGATCACTGAAGCTTTCTTT.